This TCR beta chain was recovered during a study of sequential checkpoint blockade in melanoma. Study background: Patients were randomized 1:1 to nivolumab-then-ipilimumab or ipilimumab-then-nivolumab first-line. Both treatment sequences were followed by maintenance nivolumab.

V gave up 3 bases and J gave up 4 bases; unmatched junction bases: 6. This CDR3 has 15 amino acids. The germline gives CDR1 MNHEY, CDR2 SMNVEV (reference sequence). The assay was immunoSEQ multiplex PCR, and TCRdb's table has in-frame clones only and misses some. Here the sample spans roughly 5,200 clones, over 65% being singletons. Sample treatment: randomized to nivolumab then ipilimumab (arm A) or the reverse (arm B). No patient had prior DNA-damaging chemotherapy. Live CD3+CD8+ CD19− CD56− cells were sorted from PBMCs. Sequences were derived from CD8+ T cells sorted from blood (inferred from file names), sampled from a patient given nivolumab and ipilimumab in sequence. The sequence derives from a human donor with melanoma. The chain uses TRBV27 and TRBJ2-1; TRBD1 matches 7 bases. The chain's CDR3 is CASSLTGPNYNEQFF. The CDR3 DNA reads TGTGCCAGCAGTTTGACAGGGCCAAATTACAATGAGCAGTTCTTC.